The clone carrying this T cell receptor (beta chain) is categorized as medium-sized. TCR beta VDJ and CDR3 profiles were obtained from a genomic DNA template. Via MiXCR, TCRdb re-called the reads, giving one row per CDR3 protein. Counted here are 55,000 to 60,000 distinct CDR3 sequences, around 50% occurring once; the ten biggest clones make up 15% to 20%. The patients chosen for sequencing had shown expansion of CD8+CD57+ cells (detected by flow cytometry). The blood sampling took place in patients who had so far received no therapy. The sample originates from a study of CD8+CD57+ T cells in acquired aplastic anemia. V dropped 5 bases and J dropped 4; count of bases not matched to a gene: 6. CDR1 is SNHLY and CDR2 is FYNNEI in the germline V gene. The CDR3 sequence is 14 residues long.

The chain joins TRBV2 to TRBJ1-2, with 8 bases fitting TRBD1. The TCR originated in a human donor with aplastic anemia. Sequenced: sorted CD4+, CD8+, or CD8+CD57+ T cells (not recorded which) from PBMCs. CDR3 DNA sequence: TGTGCCAGCAGTACACAGGGGGAAGCCTATGGCTACACCTTC. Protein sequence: CASSTQGEAYGYTF.